In this sample, the clone carrying this T cell receptor beta chain turned up a few times. Its specificity is unknown. One end of the junction fails to match germline, which may point to a read error. This specimen belongs to a study of cytomegalovirus exposure and HLA in healthy donors. Study observations and caveats: Earlier analysis looked at TCR beta V segments, and most were productive about 90% or about 30% of the time. Both high specificity and high sensitivity reportedly marked the classifier's diagnosis of cytomegalovirus status. Altogether, more than 150 TCR beta chains were recorded as cytomegalovirus-associated. Most subjects had HLA-A and HLA-B alleles reportedly predicted accurately by TCR beta sequences.

PCR primers comprised 60 Vbeta and 13 Jbeta primers. Sequencing was performed with immunoSEQ multiplex PCR; in TCRdb, only in-frame clones are kept and a portion is missing. Altogether some 77,000 clones are present, roughly three quarters being singletons, with the ten largest covering 22%. The V gene's germline CDR1 is SEHNR and CDR2 FQNEAQ (reference sequence). CDR3 size: 12 residues. Specimen: PBMCs. The sequence was collected from a woman aged 40-49 years in good health and CMV-seropositive. The V and J genes are TRBV7-9 and TRBJ2-1, with 9 bases lining up with TRBD1. The CDR3 nucleotides read TGTGCCAGCAGCTTAGTAGGACAGGGGAGAATCTTC. Protein sequence: CASSLVGQGRIF.